The rows below give T cell receptor beta chains drawn from one sample of a study of regulatory T cells in long-lasting Graves disease. TCRdb re-called the multiplex PCR reads with MiXCR, one entry per CDR3 protein. The profile covers over 200,000 distinct CDR3 sequences, with around 19% appearing a single time and roughly a fifth taken by the ten largest. The sample in question was peripheral blood mononuclear cells (PBMCs), obtained at new diagnosis, from a patient treated with antithyroid drugs. The receptors shown here come from a female donor with Graves disease. The CDR3 runs from the conserved cysteine through the conserved F or W. D genes are given only for firm matches. Clone sizes are given selectively: once, few, many, or a class where the clone is expanded.

>TRBD2|TRBV12-3/TRBV12-4|TRBJ2-7|many
TGTGCCAGCAGTACCCTAGCGGGAACCTACGAGCAGTACTTC
CASSTLAGTYEQYF
>NA|TRBV20-1|TRBJ1-1|many
TGCAGCCCCTCGGGCGGGAGGACTGAAGCTTTCTTT
CSPSGGRTEAFF
>NA|TRBV12-3/TRBV12-4|TRBJ2-1|NA
NA
CASSDDFRGVLYGYTFGGEQFF
>NA|TRBV19|TRBJ1-4|many
TGTGCCAGTAGTAGGTTGGGACCAGAGGATGAAAAACTGTTTTTT
CASSRLGPEDEKLFF
>TRBD1|TRBV29-1|TRBJ2-1|many
TGCAGCGTTGAAGATGGCAGGGGGCCGGACAATGAGCAGTTCTTC
CSVEDGRGPDNEQFF
>NA|TRBV7-2|TRBJ1-3|many
TGTGCCAGCGGAGACACCCGATTCTCTGGAAACACCATATATTTT
CASGDTRFSGNTIYF
>TRBD1|TRBV29-1|TRBJ2-7|few
TGCAGCGTTCCCGGGACAGGGGCCTACGAGCAGTACTTC
CSVPGTGAYEQYF
>NA|TRBV12-3/TRBV12-4|TRBJ2-5|many
TGTGCCAGCAGTTTAGGGCTAGTTCTACACTCCGGAGAGACCCAGTACTTC
CASSLGLVLHSGETQYF
>TRBD2|TRBV6-2/TRBV6-3|TRBJ2-5|many
TGTGCCAGCAGTTACTCGCAAGCGGGGCTTGACGAGACCCAGTACTTC
CASSYSQAGLDETQYF
>NA|TRBV9|TRBJ2-2|few
TGTGCCAGCAGCGTAAGCGAGACCGGGGAGCTGTTTTTT
CASSVSETGELFF
>TRBD2|TRBV13|TRBJ2-5|many
TGTGCCAGCAGCTCCTGGACTAGCGGGCGCCTACAAGAGACCCAGTACTTC
CASSSWTSGRLQETQYF
>NA|TRBV28|TRBJ2-5|many
TGTGCCAGCAGAATTACCGAGACCCAGTACTTC
CASRITETQYF
>NA|TRBV28|TRBJ2-1|many
TGTGCCAGCAGTTGGGACTCGGGTGAGCAGTTCTTC
CASSWDSGEQFF
>NA|TRBV20-1|TRBJ2-5|NA
TGCAGTGCTAGCGCATGGAGTAGGGAGGCGGGAGAGACCCAGTACTTC
CSASAWSREAGETQYF
>NA|TRBV7-3|TRBJ2-3|many
TGTGCCAGCAGTTACAGGGCCGGAGATACGCAGTATTTT
CASSYRAGDTQYF
>NA|TRBV4-1|TRBJ2-7|many
TGCGCCAGCAGCCTGGCCCCATCCAGAAGTTACGAGCAGTACTTC
CASSLAPSRSYEQYF
>TRBD1|TRBV30|TRBJ1-4|many
TGTGCGTGTTCGGGACAGGTTAATGAAAAACTGTTTTTT
CACSGQVNEKLFF
>NA|TRBV3-1|TRBJ1-2|many
TGTGCCAGCAGCCCTGACAGATATGGCTACACCTTC
CASSPDRYGYTF
>NA|TRBV28|TRBJ1-3|many
TGTGCCAGCAGTTTATGGGGAGTCGGAAACACCATATATTTT
CASSLWGVGNTIYF
>NA|TRBV7-9|TRBJ2-1|many
TGTGCCAGCAGCTTAGGGGTTGATGAGCAGTTCTTC
CASSLGVDEQFF
>NA|TRBV10-3|TRBJ1-6|many
TGTGCCGTCCAGGGCGGTGGTTCACCCCTCCACTTT
CAVQGGGSPLHF
>NA|TRBV24-1|TRBJ2-2|many
TGTGCCACCAGTGATGCGGCCCGAACCGAGGAGCTGTTTTTT
CATSDAARTEELFF
>TRBD1|TRBV28|TRBJ2-7|many
TGTGCCAGCAGTTCCGGGGACAGGGTCTACGAGCAGTACTTC
CASSSGDRVYEQYF
>NA|TRBV27|TRBJ2-7|NA
TGTGCCAGCAGTATCAAAGACAAGTACGAGCAGTACTTC
CASSIKDKYEQYF
>TRBD1|TRBV5-4|TRBJ2-3|many
TGTGCCAGCAGCATTACAGGGGATTATCTAACAGATACGCAGTATTTT
CASSITGDYLTDTQYF
>NA|TRBV20-1|TRBJ1-1|many
TGCAGTGCTAGAGATCTACTTGCTTTCTTT
CSARDLLAFF
>NA|TRBV7-3|TRBJ2-1|many
TGTGCCAGCAGCTTAGGAATCATGGCGGGGGAGCAGTTCTTC
CASSLGIMAGEQFF
>NA|TRBV10-1|TRBJ1-3|NA
TGCGCCAGCAGTGATTTGACAAGCTCTGGAAACACCATATATTTT
CASSDLTSSGNTIYF
>NA|TRBV28|TRBJ1-2|medium-sized
TGTGCCAGCAATACCCTAGACGGTTACTATGGCTACACCTTC
CASNTLDGYYGYTF
>TRBD1|TRBV7-2|TRBJ1-5|many
TGTGCCAGCAGCTCCGACAGGGGGCAAGGACAGCCCCAGCATTTT
CASSSDRGQGQPQHF
>NA|TRBV10-3|TRBJ1-1|many
TGTGCCATCAGTGGAAAGGGAGTGGGTAACACTGAAGCTTTCTTT
CAISGKGVGNTEAFF
>NA|TRBV15|TRBJ2-2|many
TGTGCCACCAGCAGAGCTGGGATCAACACCGGGGAGCTGTTTTTT
CATSRAGINTGELFF
>NA|TRBV6-1|TRBJ1-1|many
TGTGCCAGCAGTGAAGGTGGGGGGGGGCTCACTGAAGCTTTCTTT
CASSEGGGGLTEAFF
>NA|TRBV20-1|TRBJ1-1|many
TGCAGTGCTAGTAGCCCCCAGGGGCGGGGAGGTGAAGCTTTCTTT
CSASSPQGRGGEAFF
>NA|TRBV28|TRBJ1-1|NA
TGTGCCAGCAGTTCCCCCCCGCCGGAGGAGAGCACTGAAGCTTTCTTT
CASSSPPPEESTEAFF
>TRBD2|TRBV20-1|TRBJ2-1|NA
TGCAGTGCTAGAGATCTAGCGGGACACCCAACGGAGCAGTTCTTC
CSARDLAGHPTEQFF
>TRBD2|TRBV4-1|TRBJ2-2|few
TGCGCCAGCAGCCAAGCCTGGACGACTAGCGGGAACACCGGGGAGCTGTTTTTT
CASSQAWTTSGNTGELFF
>NA|TRBV9|TRBJ2-7|many
TGTGCCAGCAGCCACAGTTACGAGCAGTACTTC
CASSHSYEQYF
>TRBD1|TRBV5-4|TRBJ2-7|many
TGTGCCAGCAGCCGGGACAGGGGGCTGTTTGAGCAGTACTTC
CASSRDRGLFEQYF
>TRBD2|TRBV30|TRBJ2-3|many
TGTGCCTGGAGTCTTCCCGGGACTATACCCACAGATACGCAGTATTTT
CAWSLPGTIPTDTQYF
>TRBD1|TRBV11-2|TRBJ1-4|NA
TGTGCCAGCAGCTTTAACAGGGGGGGGACTAATGAAAAACTGTTTTTT
CASSFNRGGTNEKLFF
>TRBD1|TRBV20-1|TRBJ2-5|many
TGCAGTGCTAGTACGGGGACAGGGGGCAGGGAGACCCAGTACTTC
CSASTGTGGRETQYF
>TRBD2|TRBV20-1|TRBJ2-1|many
TGCAGTTCCCTAGCGGACTACAATGAGCAGTTCTTC
CSSLADYNEQFF
>TRBD2|TRBV12-3/TRBV12-4|TRBJ2-5|many
TGTGCCAGCAGTCGAGCGGGAGGGCCTGGGGAGACCCAGTACTTC
CASSRAGGPGETQYF
>TRBD1|TRBV11-2|TRBJ2-5|NA
TGTGCCAGCAGCTCCCGGACAGGGAGGCCCCACCAGTACTTC
CASSSRTGRPHQYF
>NA|TRBV6-1|TRBJ2-1|many
TGTGCCAGCAGAACCGGGACACCAACCTACAATGAGCAGTTCTTC
CASRTGTPTYNEQFF
>TRBD2|TRBV5-4|TRBJ2-1|many
TGTGCCAGCTATATTATGACTAGCGGGAGGAGGGCTGAGCAGTTCTTC
CASYIMTSGRRAEQFF
>NA|TRBV20-1|TRBJ2-7|many
TGCAGTGCTTTTGAGCAGTACTTC
CSAFEQYF
>TRBD2|TRBV11-2|TRBJ2-5|NA
TGTGCCAGCAGTTATTGGACTAGCGGGAGAAGGAAGACCCAGTACTTC
CASSYWTSGRRKTQYF